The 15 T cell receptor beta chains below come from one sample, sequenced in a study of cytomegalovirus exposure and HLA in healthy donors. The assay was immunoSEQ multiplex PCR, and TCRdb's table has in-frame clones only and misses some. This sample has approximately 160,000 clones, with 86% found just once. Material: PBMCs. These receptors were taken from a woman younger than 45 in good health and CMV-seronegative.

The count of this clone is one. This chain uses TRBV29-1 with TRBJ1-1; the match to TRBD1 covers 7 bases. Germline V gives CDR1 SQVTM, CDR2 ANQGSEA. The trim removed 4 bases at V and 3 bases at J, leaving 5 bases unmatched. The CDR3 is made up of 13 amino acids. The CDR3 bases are TGCAGCGTTGCCCCCACAGGGGACACTGAAGCTTTCTTT. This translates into CSVAPTGDTEAFF.

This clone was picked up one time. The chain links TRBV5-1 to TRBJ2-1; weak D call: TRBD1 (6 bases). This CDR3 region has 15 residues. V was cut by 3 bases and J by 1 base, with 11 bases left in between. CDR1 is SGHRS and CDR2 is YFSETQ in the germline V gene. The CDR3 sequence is CASSSGTQSYNEQFF. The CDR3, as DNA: TGCGCCAGCAGCTCCGGGACACAGTCCTACAATGAGCAGTTCTTC.

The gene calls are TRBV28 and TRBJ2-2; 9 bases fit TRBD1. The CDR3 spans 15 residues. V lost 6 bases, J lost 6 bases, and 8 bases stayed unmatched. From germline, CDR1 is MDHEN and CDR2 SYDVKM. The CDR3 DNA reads TGTGCCAGCAGGGCCGGGACAGGGTTTTCCGGGGAGCTGTTTTTT. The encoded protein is CASRAGTGFSGELFF.

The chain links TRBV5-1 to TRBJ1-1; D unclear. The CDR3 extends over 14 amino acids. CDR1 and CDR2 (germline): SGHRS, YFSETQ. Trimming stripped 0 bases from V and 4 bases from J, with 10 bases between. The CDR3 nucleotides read TGCGCCAGCAGCTTGGGAGCGTTGGGCACTGAAGCTTTCTTT. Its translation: CASSLGALGTEAFF. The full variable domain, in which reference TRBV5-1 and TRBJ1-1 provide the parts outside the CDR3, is KAGVTQTPRYLIKTRGQQVTLSCSPISGHRSVSWYQQTPGQGLQFLFEYFSETQRNKGNFPGRFSGRQFSNSRSEMNVSTLELGDSALYLCASSLGALGTEAFFGQGTRLTVV.

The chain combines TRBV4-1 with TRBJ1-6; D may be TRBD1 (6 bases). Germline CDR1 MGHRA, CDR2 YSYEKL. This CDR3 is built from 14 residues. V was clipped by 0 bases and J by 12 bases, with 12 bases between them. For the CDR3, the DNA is TGCGCCAGCAGCCAAGATCCAGGGGTTGTACCCCTCCACTTT. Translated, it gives CASSQDPGVVPLHF.

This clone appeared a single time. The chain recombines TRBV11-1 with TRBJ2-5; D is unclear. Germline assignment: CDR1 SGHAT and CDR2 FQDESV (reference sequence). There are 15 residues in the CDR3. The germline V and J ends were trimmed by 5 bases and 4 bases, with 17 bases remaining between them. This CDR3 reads CASSHFFWGSETQYF. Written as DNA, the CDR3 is TGTGCCAGCAGCCACTTTTTTTGGGGTTCAGAGACCCAGTACTTC.

The CDR3 spells CSATSGGLYEQYF. The CDR3 DNA sequence: TGCAGCGCCACTAGCGGGGGCCTCTACGAGCAGTACTTC. This chain joins TRBV29-1 and TRBJ2-7; TRBD2 agrees at 11 bases. Germline values: CDR1 SQVTM, CDR2 ANQGSEA. The trim removed 7 bases at V and 3 bases at J, leaving 5 bases unmatched. This CDR3 region has 13 residues.

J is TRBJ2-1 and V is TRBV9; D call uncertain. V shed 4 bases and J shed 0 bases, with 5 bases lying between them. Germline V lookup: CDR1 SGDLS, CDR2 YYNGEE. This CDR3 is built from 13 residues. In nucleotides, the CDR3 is TGTGCCAGCAGCAGAAACTCCTACAATGAGCAGTTCTTC. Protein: CASSRNSYNEQFF.

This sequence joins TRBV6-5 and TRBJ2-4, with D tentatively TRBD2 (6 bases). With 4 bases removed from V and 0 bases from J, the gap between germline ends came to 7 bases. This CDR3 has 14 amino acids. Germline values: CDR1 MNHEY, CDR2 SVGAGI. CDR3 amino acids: CASSLRGAKNIQYF. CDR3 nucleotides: TGTGCCAGCAGTTTGCGGGGAGCCAAAAACATTCAGTACTTC.

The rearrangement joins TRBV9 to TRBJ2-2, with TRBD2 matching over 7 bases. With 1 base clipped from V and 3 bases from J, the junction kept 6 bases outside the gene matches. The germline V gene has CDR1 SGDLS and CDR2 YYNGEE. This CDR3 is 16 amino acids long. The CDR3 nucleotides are TGTGCCAGCAGCGTAAGGACTAGTTCGTACACCGGGGAGCTGTTTTTT. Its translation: CASSVRTSSYTGELFF.

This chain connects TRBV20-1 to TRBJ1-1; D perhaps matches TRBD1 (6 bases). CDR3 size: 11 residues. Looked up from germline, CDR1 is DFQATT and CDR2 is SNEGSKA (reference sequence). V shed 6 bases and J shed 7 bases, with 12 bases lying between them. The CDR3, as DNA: TGCAGTGCCCCCCGGGGGCGTGAAGCTTTCTTT. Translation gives CSAPRGREAFF.

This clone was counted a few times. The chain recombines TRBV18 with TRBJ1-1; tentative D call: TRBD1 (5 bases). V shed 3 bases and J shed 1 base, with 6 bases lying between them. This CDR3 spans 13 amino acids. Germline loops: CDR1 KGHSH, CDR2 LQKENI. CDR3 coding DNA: TGTGCCAGCTCACCGACAGCGAACACTGAAGCTTTCTTT. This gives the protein CASSPTANTEAFF.

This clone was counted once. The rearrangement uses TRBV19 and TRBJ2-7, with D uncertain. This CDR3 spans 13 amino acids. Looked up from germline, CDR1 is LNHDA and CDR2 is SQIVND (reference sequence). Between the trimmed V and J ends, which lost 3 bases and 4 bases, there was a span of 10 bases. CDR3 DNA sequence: TGTGCCAGTAGTATTCGGGCCGGGTACGAGCAGTACTTC. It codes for CASSIRAGYEQYF.

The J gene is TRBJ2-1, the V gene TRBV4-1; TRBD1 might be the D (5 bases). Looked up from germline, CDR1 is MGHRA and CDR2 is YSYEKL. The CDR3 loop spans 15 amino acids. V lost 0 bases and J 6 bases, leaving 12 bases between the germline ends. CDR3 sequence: CASSQDMSGPNEQFF. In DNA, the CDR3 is TGCGCCAGCAGCCAAGATATGTCAGGGCCCAATGAGCAGTTCTTC.

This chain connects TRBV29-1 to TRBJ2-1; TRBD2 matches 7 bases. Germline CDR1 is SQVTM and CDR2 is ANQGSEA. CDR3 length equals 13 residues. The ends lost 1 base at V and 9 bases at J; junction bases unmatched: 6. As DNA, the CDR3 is TGCAGCGTTGAAGTGGGCGGGAGCGGTGAGCAGTTCTTC. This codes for CSVEVGGSGEQFF.